The present entry profiles one TCR beta chain with its context. Antigen specificity is unknown. The CDR3 extends over 13 amino acids. The germline CDR1 and CDR2 sequences are SGHNT and YENEEA. The sample belongs to a study of CXCR3-negative and CXCR3-positive naive CD8 T cells. In preparing the TRB cDNA libraries, 5' RACE with UMI labels was used. Reanalyzing the 5' RACE reads, TCRdb keeps one entry per CDR3 protein, without DNA. The sample includes some 150,000 distinct CDR3 sequences. Study-level points and caveats: Researchers report that CXCR3-positive naive cells carry more hydrophobic TRB CDR3s than CXCR3-negative naive cells.

This chain joins TRBV11-3 and TRBJ1-1; the D gene TCRdb calls, TRBD1, cannot be checked with no DNA. The sample was naive CXCR3+ CD8+ T cells from blood. The subset denotes: CD45RO-CCR7+CD27+CD95- naive CD8+ T cells expressing CXCR3 (TNR3+). This clonotype originated in a human donor in good health. Some clones in this sample may be carry-over from other donors' samples. CDR3 protein: CASSLSSGTEAFF.